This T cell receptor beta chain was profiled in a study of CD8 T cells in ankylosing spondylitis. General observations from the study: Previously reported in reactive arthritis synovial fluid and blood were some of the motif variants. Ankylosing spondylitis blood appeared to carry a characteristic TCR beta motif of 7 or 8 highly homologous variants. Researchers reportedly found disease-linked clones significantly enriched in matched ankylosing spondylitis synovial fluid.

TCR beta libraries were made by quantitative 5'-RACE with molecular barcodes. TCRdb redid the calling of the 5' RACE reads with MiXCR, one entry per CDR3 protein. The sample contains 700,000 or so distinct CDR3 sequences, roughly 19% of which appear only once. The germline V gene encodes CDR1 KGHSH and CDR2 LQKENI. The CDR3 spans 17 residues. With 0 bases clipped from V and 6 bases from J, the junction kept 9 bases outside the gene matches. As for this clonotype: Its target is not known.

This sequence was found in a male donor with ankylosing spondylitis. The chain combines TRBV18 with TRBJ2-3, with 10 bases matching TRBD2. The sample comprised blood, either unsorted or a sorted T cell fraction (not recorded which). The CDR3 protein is CASSPPAAGGPKDTQYF. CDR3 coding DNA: TGTGCCAGCTCACCACCGGCAGCGGGAGGGCCCAAGGATACGCAGTATTTT.